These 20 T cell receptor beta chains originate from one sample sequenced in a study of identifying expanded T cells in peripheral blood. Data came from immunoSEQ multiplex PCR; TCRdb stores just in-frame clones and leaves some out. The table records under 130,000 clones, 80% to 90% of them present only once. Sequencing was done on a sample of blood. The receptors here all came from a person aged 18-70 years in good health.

CDR3: CASSSPPGTEYYEQYF. The CDR3 DNA reads as TGTGCCAGCAGCTCCCCCCCCGGGACAGAGTACTACGAGCAGTACTTC. J is TRBJ2-7 and V is TRBV28; 7 bases align to TRBD1. The CDR3 is 16 residues long. CDR1 is MDHEN and CDR2 is SYDVKM in the germline V gene. V lost 6 bases and J lost 3; bases outside the gene matches: 14.

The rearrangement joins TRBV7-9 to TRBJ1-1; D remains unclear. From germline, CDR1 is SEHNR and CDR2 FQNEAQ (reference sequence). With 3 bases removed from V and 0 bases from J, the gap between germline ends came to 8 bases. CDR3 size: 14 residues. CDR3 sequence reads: CASSFSGMNTEAFF. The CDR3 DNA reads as TGTGCCAGCAGCTTTAGTGGAATGAACACTGAAGCTTTCTTT.

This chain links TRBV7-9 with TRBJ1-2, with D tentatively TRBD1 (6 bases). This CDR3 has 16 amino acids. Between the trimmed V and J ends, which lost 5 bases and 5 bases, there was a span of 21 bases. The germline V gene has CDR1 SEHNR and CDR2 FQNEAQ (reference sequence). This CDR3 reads CASSLTGYPEEYGYTF. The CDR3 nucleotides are TGTGCCAGCAGCCTAACAGGGTACCCAGAGGAGTATGGCTACACCTTC.

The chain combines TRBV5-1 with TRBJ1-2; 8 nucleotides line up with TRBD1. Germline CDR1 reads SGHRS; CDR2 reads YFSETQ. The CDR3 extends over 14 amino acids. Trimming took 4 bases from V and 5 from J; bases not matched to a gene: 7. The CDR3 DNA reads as TGCGCCAGCAGCCCAGGGGGCGCTTCTTATGGCTACACCTTC. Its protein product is CASSPGGASYGYTF.

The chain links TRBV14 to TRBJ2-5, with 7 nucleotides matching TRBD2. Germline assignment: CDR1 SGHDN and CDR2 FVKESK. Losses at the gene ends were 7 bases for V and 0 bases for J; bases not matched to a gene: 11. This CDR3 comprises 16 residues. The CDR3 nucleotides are TGTGCCAGCAAACTTGGGAGGGTCCCGTACCAAGAGACCCAGTACTTC. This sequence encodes CASKLGRVPYQETQYF.

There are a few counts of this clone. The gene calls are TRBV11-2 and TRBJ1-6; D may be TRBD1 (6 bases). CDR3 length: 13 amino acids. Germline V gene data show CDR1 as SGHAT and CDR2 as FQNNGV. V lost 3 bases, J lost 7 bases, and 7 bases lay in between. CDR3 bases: TGTGCCAGCAGCTTGGGGGCGAATTCACCCCTCCACTTT. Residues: CASSLGANSPLHF.

This chain's CDR3 is CASSPGSGGNTEAFF. CDR3 sequence (DNA): TGTGCCAGCTCACCCGGATCCGGGGGAAACACTGAAGCTTTCTTT. This chain connects TRBV18 to TRBJ1-1; D is perhaps TRBD1 (5 bases). V lost 3 bases and J lost 2, with 13 bases in between. The CDR3 sequence is 15 residues long. CDR1 is KGHSH and CDR2 is LQKENI in the germline V gene.

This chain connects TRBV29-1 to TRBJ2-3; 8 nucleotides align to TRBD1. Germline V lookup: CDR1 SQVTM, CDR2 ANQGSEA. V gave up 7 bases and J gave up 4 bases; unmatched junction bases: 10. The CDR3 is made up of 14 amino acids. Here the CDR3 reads CSGTGQGRADTQYF. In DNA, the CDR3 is TGCAGCGGGACCGGACAGGGAAGAGCAGATACGCAGTATTTT.

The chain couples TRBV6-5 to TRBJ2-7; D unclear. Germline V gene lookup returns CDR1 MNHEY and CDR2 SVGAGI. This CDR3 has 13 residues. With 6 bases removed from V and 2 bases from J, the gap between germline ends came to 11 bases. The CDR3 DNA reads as TGTGCCAGCAGGAAGACATCGACCTACGAGCAGTACTTC. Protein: CASRKTSTYEQYF.

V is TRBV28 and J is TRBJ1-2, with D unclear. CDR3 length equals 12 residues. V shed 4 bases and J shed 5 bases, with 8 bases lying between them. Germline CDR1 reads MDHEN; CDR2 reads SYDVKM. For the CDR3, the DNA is TGTGCCAGCAGTTCCTCCTGGTATGGCTACACCTTC. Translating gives CASSSSWYGYTF.

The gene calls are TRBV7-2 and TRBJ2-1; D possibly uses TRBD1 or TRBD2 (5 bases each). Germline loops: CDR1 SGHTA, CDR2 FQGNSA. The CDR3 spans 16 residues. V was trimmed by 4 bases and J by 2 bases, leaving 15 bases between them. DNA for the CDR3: TGTGCCAGCAGCTCAACCGACAGAGGGGCCTACAATGAGCAGTTCTTC. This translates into CASSSTDRGAYNEQFF.

Here the CDR3 DNA reads TGTGCCAGCAGCCTAGGACAGGTTCGGTACGAGCAGTACTTC. It is translated as CASSLGQVRYEQYF. This chain connects TRBV28 to TRBJ2-7; TRBD1 matches at 7 bases. The CDR3 runs 14 residues. Per germline, CDR1 MDHEN and CDR2 SYDVKM. With V trimmed by 6 bases and J by 4 bases, 9 bases remained unmatched. Looking up the rest from reference TRBV28 and TRBJ2-7 gives the full variable domain: DVKVTQSSRYLVKRTGEKVFLECVQDMDHENMFWYRQDPGLGLRLIYFSYDVKMKEKGDIPEGYSVSREKKERFSLILESASTNQTSMYLCASSLGQVRYEQYFGPGTRLTVT.

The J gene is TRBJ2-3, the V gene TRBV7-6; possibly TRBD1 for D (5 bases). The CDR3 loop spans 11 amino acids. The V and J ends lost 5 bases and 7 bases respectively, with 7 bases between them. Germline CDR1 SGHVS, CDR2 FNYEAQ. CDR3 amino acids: CASSPGNTQYF. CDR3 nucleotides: TGTGCCAGCAGCCCAGGGAATACGCAGTATTTT.

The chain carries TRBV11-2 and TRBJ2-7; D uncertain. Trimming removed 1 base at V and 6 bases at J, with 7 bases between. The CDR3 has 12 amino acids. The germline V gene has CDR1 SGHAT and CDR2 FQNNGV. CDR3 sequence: CASSLGGVEQYF. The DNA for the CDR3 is TGTGCCAGCAGCTTAGGCGGTGTCGAGCAGTACTTC.

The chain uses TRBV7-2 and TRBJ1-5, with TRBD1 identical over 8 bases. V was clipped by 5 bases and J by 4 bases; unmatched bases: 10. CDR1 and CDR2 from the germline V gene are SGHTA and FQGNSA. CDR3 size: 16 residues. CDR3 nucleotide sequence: TGTGCCAGCAGCCGGAATCAGGGGGCGTTGAATCAGCCCCAGCATTTT. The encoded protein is CASSRNQGALNQPQHF.

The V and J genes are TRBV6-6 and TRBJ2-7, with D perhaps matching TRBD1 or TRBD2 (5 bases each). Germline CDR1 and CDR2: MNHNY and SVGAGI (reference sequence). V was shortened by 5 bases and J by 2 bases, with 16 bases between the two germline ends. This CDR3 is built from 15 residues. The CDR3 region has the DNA TGTGCCAGCAGTCACGAGGGGTACGGCGCCTACGAGCAGTACTTC. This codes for CASSHEGYGAYEQYF.

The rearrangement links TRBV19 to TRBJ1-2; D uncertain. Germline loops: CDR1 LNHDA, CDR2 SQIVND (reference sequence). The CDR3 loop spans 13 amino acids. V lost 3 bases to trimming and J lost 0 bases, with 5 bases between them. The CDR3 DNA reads TGTGCCAGTAGTATCGTCACTAACTATGGCTACACCTTC. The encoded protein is CASSIVTNYGYTF.

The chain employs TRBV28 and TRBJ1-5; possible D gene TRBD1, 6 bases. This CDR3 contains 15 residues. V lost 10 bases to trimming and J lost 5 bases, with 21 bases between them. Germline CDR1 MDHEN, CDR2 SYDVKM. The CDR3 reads CATGAQGLNDQPQHF. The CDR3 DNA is TGTGCCACCGGAGCCCAGGGGCTGAACGATCAGCCCCAGCATTTT.

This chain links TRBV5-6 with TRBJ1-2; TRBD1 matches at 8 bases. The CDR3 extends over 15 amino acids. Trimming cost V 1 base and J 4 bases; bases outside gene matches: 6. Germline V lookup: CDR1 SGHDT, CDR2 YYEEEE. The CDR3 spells CASSLTTGDIYGYTF. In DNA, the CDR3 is TGTGCCAGCAGCTTGACGACAGGGGATATCTATGGCTACACCTTC.

CDR3 sequence reads: CASTSEARAKNIQYF. CDR3 coding DNA: TGTGCCAGCACATCGGAGGCGCGAGCCAAAAACATTCAGTACTTC. The chain links TRBV2 to TRBJ2-4, with D maybe TRBD2 (5 bases). The V and J ends lost 7 bases and 0 bases respectively, with 13 bases between them. CDR1 SNHLY and CDR2 FYNNEI come from the germline V gene. This CDR3 comprises 15 residues.